These T cell receptor beta chains were read from a single sample in a study of blood T cell repertoires in COVID-19. This table comes from immunoSEQ multiplex PCR, and its TCRdb copy is limited to in-frame clones, with some not included. The data contain 70,000 to 90,000 clones, about four fifths of them singletons. What was sequenced was peripheral blood. The origin of the receptors is a human donor in a cohort sampled during active COVID-19. CDR3s include the opening cysteine and the closing phenylalanine or tryptophan. A D gene is named only where the DNA matches it firmly. The size entry is marked missing in some rows and otherwise reads once, few, many or a size class.

abundance: once; v_gene: TRBV6-5; j_gene: TRBJ1-5; d_gene: NA; CDR3nt: TGTGCCAGCGCCCTAGGGGGGGGTTATCAGCCCCAGCATTTT; CDR3aa: CASALGGGYQPQHF
abundance: NA; v_gene: TRBV18; j_gene: TRBJ1-1; d_gene: NA; CDR3nt: TGTGCCAGCTCGCGCGCCCCGAACACTGAAGCTTTCTTT; CDR3aa: CASSRAPNTEAFF
abundance: NA; v_gene: TRBV28; j_gene: TRBJ2-7; d_gene: NA; CDR3nt: TGTGCCAGCAAACGAGCAGGGAACTCCTACGAGCAGTACTTC; CDR3aa: CASKRAGNSYEQYF
abundance: NA; v_gene: TRBV18; j_gene: TRBJ2-7; d_gene: TRBD1; CDR3nt: TGTGCCAGCTCCCCGATCCCGGGACAGGGGTACTACGAGCAGTACTTC; CDR3aa: CASSPIPGQGYYEQYF
abundance: NA; v_gene: TRBV5-4; j_gene: TRBJ1-1; d_gene: TRBD1; CDR3nt: TGTGCCAGCAGCGCCTACAGGGGGCTAACCACTGAAGCTTTCTTT; CDR3aa: CASSAYRGLTTEAFF
abundance: many; v_gene: TRBV10-3; j_gene: TRBJ1-2; d_gene: NA; CDR3nt: TGTGCCATCAGTGAGCCGGACAGTTACCAAAATTATGGCTACACCTTC; CDR3aa: CAISEPDSYQNYGYTF
abundance: NA; v_gene: TRBV7-2; j_gene: TRBJ2-7; d_gene: NA; CDR3nt: TGTGCCAGCAGCCAGGGGATTACCCACTCCTACGAGCAGTACTTC; CDR3aa: CASSQGITHSYEQYF
abundance: NA; v_gene: TRBV18; j_gene: TRBJ2-3; d_gene: TRBD1; CDR3nt: TGTGCCAGCTCACCCTCAGGGGGCTCCACAGATACGCAGTATTTT; CDR3aa: CASSPSGGSTDTQYF
abundance: NA; v_gene: TRBV19; j_gene: TRBJ1-2; d_gene: NA; CDR3nt: TGTGCCAGTAGTATCCTCTCGAAGTCCGGGGTCGGGGACTATGGCTACACCTTC; CDR3aa: CASSILSKSGVGDYGYTF
abundance: NA; v_gene: TRBV2; j_gene: TRBJ2-7; d_gene: NA; CDR3nt: TGTGCCAGCAGTGAAAGGGGGATTGCCTCCGAGCAGTACTTC; CDR3aa: CASSERGIASEQYF
abundance: NA; v_gene: TRBV27; j_gene: TRBJ1-4; d_gene: NA; CDR3nt: TGTGCCAGCAGTTTAGTAGGGGGGGGTGAAAAACTGTTTTTT; CDR3aa: CASSLVGGGEKLFF
abundance: NA; v_gene: TRBV6-5; j_gene: TRBJ1-1; d_gene: NA; CDR3nt: TGTGCCACCCGGGCGGGAGTCACTGAAGCTTTCTTT; CDR3aa: CATRAGVTEAFF
abundance: NA; v_gene: TRBV19; j_gene: TRBJ2-3; d_gene: TRBD2; CDR3nt: TGTGCCAGTAGTGTCGGACTAGCGGGAGGAAAAGCTAGCACAGATACGCAGTATTTT; CDR3aa: CASSVGLAGGKASTDTQYF
abundance: NA; v_gene: TRBV6-5; j_gene: TRBJ1-2; d_gene: TRBD1; CDR3nt: TGTGCCAGCAATATAGGACAGGGGATCCCTCTCGGCTACACCTTC; CDR3aa: CASNIGQGIPLGYTF
abundance: NA; v_gene: TRBV11-3; j_gene: TRBJ1-1; d_gene: NA; CDR3nt: TGTGCCAGCAGCTTAGTTATACAAGGGGACACTGAAGCTTTCTTT; CDR3aa: CASSLVIQGDTEAFF
abundance: NA; v_gene: TRBV2; j_gene: TRBJ2-3; d_gene: NA; CDR3nt: TGTGCCAGCAGTGATCGGTCTTATCAAGATACGCAGTATTTT; CDR3aa: CASSDRSYQDTQYF
abundance: NA; v_gene: TRBV5-8; j_gene: TRBJ2-3; d_gene: NA; CDR3nt: TGTGCCAGCAGCTTGGTAGGTCAGGGGAAAACAGATACGCAGTATTTT; CDR3aa: CASSLVGQGKTDTQYF
abundance: NA; v_gene: TRBV7-2; j_gene: TRBJ1-2; d_gene: TRBD1; CDR3nt: TGTGCCGTAGACTCAGGGGGCCCCTACTATGGCTACACCTTC; CDR3aa: CAVDSGGPYYGYTF
abundance: NA; v_gene: TRBV5-1; j_gene: TRBJ2-3; d_gene: TRBD2; CDR3nt: TGCGCCAGCAGCTTGGCCGGGCGACTAGCGGGAGTTGGGATGGGTACGCAGTATTTT; CDR3aa: CASSLAGRLAGVGMGTQYF
abundance: NA; v_gene: TRBV7-9; j_gene: TRBJ2-5; d_gene: TRBD1; CDR3nt: TGTGCCAGCAGGAAGACAGGGGAAGAGACCCAGTACTTC; CDR3aa: CASRKTGEETQYF
abundance: NA; v_gene: TRBV29-1; j_gene: TRBJ1-1; d_gene: NA; CDR3nt: TGCAGCGTTGGGGTTACAGGTTCGGGTGAAGCTTTCTTT; CDR3aa: CSVGVTGSGEAFF
abundance: NA; v_gene: TRBV21-1; j_gene: TRBJ2-3; d_gene: NA; CDR3nt: TGTGCCATCACCTTGAGGACTAGCGGGTCCCGGGGTTCGCAGTATTTT; CDR3aa: CAITLRTSGSRGSQYF
abundance: NA; v_gene: TRBV7-9; j_gene: TRBJ1-6; d_gene: TRBD1; CDR3nt: TGTGCCAGCAGCTTAGGGACAGGGGCAGGTTCACCCCTCCACTTT; CDR3aa: CASSLGTGAGSPLHF
abundance: NA; v_gene: TRBV7-3; j_gene: TRBJ1-6; d_gene: NA; CDR3nt: TGTGCCAGCAGCTCTCCCCCCCTTCAGGCCCTCCACTTT; CDR3aa: CASSSPPLQALHF
abundance: NA; v_gene: TRBV28; j_gene: TRBJ2-3; d_gene: TRBD1; CDR3nt: TGTGCCAGCAGTCTCCCCAGGGGGATGCGCACAGATACGCAGTATTTT; CDR3aa: CASSLPRGMRTDTQYF
abundance: NA; v_gene: TRBV5-6; j_gene: TRBJ2-2; d_gene: TRBD2; CDR3nt: TGTGCCAGCAGCTCCCACCCCGGGACTAGCAACACCGGGGAGCTGTTTTTT; CDR3aa: CASSSHPGTSNTGELFF
abundance: NA; v_gene: TRBV25-1; j_gene: TRBJ2-1; d_gene: NA; CDR3nt: TGTGCCAGCAGTGATACTCCTACAGGAACCGATGAGCAGTTCTTC; CDR3aa: CASSDTPTGTDEQFF
abundance: NA; v_gene: TRBV19; j_gene: TRBJ1-1; d_gene: TRBD1; CDR3nt: TGTGCCAGTAGTATAGTCGGGACAGGGGAAGGCTTTAGTACTGAAGCTTTCTTT; CDR3aa: CASSIVGTGEGFSTEAFF
abundance: NA; v_gene: TRBV9; j_gene: TRBJ2-3; d_gene: TRBD1; CDR3nt: TGTGCCAGCAGCGCGAATGACCCCGGGACAGAAAAAGATACGCAGTATTTT; CDR3aa: CASSANDPGTEKDTQYF
abundance: NA; v_gene: TRBV29-1; j_gene: TRBJ1-1; d_gene: TRBD1; CDR3nt: TGCAGCGGGAACAGGGGGGACACTGAAGCTTTCTTT; CDR3aa: CSGNRGDTEAFF
abundance: NA; v_gene: TRBV11-3; j_gene: TRBJ1-2; d_gene: TRBD1; CDR3nt: TGTGCCAGCAGCTTAGGGGGACAGGCTAACTATGGCTACACCTTC; CDR3aa: CASSLGGQANYGYTF
abundance: NA; v_gene: TRBV4-1; j_gene: TRBJ1-1; d_gene: NA; CDR3nt: TGCGCCAGCAGCCACCCAAGAGAGAGGGTCAGAAGACTGGAAGCTTTCTTT; CDR3aa: CASSHPRERVRRLEAFF
abundance: NA; v_gene: TRBV28; j_gene: TRBJ1-2; d_gene: TRBD1; CDR3nt: TGTGCCAGCAGTTCGGGAGCGACAGGGGGCAATGGCTACACCTTC; CDR3aa: CASSSGATGGNGYTF
abundance: NA; v_gene: TRBV7-9; j_gene: TRBJ1-4; d_gene: TRBD1; CDR3nt: TGTGCCAGCAGCGGTTGGACAGGGCAGGTTGAAAAACTGTTTTTT; CDR3aa: CASSGWTGQVEKLFF
abundance: NA; v_gene: TRBV30; j_gene: TRBJ1-2; d_gene: TRBD1; CDR3nt: TGTGCCTGGACCCCGACAGGGACGGACGGCTACACCTTC; CDR3aa: CAWTPTGTDGYTF
abundance: NA; v_gene: TRBV11-2; j_gene: TRBJ1-1; d_gene: NA; CDR3nt: TGTGCCAGCAGCTTCTGGACAGAGAGCTTGAACACTGAAGCTTTCTTT; CDR3aa: CASSFWTESLNTEAFF
abundance: once; v_gene: TRBV24-1; j_gene: TRBJ2-3; d_gene: NA; CDR3nt: TGTGCCACCAGTGATTTGCGCGGGAGCACAGATACGCAGTATTTT; CDR3aa: CATSDLRGSTDTQYF
abundance: NA; v_gene: TRBV6-5; j_gene: TRBJ2-1; d_gene: TRBD2; CDR3nt: TGTGCCAGCAGCGGGGGAGGGGAGCAGTTCTTC; CDR3aa: CASSGGGEQFF
abundance: NA; v_gene: TRBV2; j_gene: TRBJ2-5; d_gene: TRBD2; CDR3nt: TGTGCCAGCATTCTGAACCCGGGACTAGCGGGGGTCGGGGAGACCCAGTACTTC; CDR3aa: CASILNPGLAGVGETQYF
abundance: NA; v_gene: TRBV4-1; j_gene: TRBJ1-4; d_gene: NA; CDR3nt: TGCGCCAGCAGCCAAGGTGCGGGCCCGGATGAAAAACTGTTTTTT; CDR3aa: CASSQGAGPDEKLFF
abundance: NA; v_gene: TRBV24-1; j_gene: TRBJ2-1; d_gene: TRBD1; CDR3nt: TGTGCCACCAGTGACCCGGGACAGGGGGGTCCCAATGAGCAGTTCTTC; CDR3aa: CATSDPGQGGPNEQFF
abundance: NA; v_gene: TRBV5-1; j_gene: TRBJ2-2; d_gene: TRBD1; CDR3nt: TGCGCCAGCAGCGAGGGACAGGGAAGGGCCGGGGAGCTGTTTTTT; CDR3aa: CASSEGQGRAGELFF
abundance: NA; v_gene: TRBV5-8; j_gene: TRBJ1-1; d_gene: NA; CDR3nt: TGTGCCAGCAGCTTGGCCAGAGGGGGGGGTACTGAAGCTTTCTTT; CDR3aa: CASSLARGGGTEAFF
abundance: NA; v_gene: TRBV6-6; j_gene: TRBJ2-5; d_gene: TRBD2; CDR3nt: TGTGCCAGCGGGGTAGCGGGGGCCCAAGAGACCCAGTACTTC; CDR3aa: CASGVAGAQETQYF
abundance: NA; v_gene: TRBV27; j_gene: TRBJ2-2; d_gene: NA; CDR3nt: TGTGCCAGCAGTTTGAGTCTGTTGGTTGGGGAGCTGTTTTTT; CDR3aa: CASSLSLLVGELFF
abundance: few; v_gene: TRBV11-2; j_gene: TRBJ2-3; d_gene: TRBD1; CDR3nt: TGTGCCAGCAGCTTAGCCGGCGTAAGGACAGGTATTATAACGCAGTATTTT; CDR3aa: CASSLAGVRTGIITQYF
abundance: once; v_gene: TRBV27; j_gene: TRBJ1-5; d_gene: NA; CDR3nt: TGTGCCAGCGCAGACATCGGTAGCAATCAGCCCCAGCATTTT; CDR3aa: CASADIGSNQPQHF
abundance: NA; v_gene: TRBV5-8; j_gene: TRBJ1-1; d_gene: NA; CDR3nt: TGTGCCAGCAGCTTGATCGGACGCGGGGATGCTTTCTTT; CDR3aa: CASSLIGRGDAFF
abundance: NA; v_gene: TRBV11-2; j_gene: TRBJ2-5; d_gene: NA; CDR3nt: TGTGCCAGCAGCTTAGATTCTGTGTTTGCGGACTTC; CDR3aa: CASSLDSVFADF
abundance: NA; v_gene: TRBV7-9; j_gene: TRBJ2-1; d_gene: NA; CDR3nt: TGTGCCAGCAGATCGCCGTCTGGCGGGGCTAACAATGAGCAGTTCTTC; CDR3aa: CASRSPSGGANNEQFF
abundance: NA; v_gene: TRBV27; j_gene: TRBJ1-6; d_gene: TRBD1; CDR3nt: TGTGCCAGCAGTCCAGACAGGGCACCCTATAATTCACCCCTCCACTTT; CDR3aa: CASSPDRAPYNSPLHF
abundance: NA; v_gene: TRBV28; j_gene: TRBJ1-4; d_gene: NA; CDR3nt: TGTGCCAGCAGTGAAACTACGGAGAAACTGTTTTTT; CDR3aa: CASSETTEKLFF
abundance: NA; v_gene: TRBV14; j_gene: TRBJ1-3; d_gene: NA; CDR3nt: TGTGCCAGCAGCCCTCGACAGGTGGGACGAGGAAACACCATATATTTT; CDR3aa: CASSPRQVGRGNTIYF
abundance: NA; v_gene: TRBV19; j_gene: TRBJ2-5; d_gene: TRBD1; CDR3nt: TGTGCCAGTAGTTCGTCGGACAGGAAGACCCAGTACTTC; CDR3aa: CASSSSDRKTQYF